This TCR beta chain appears in the sequencing data of a study of OX40 agonist ivuxolimab in advanced cancers. Study-wide results and caveats: Certain nonresponders likewise exhibited a low normalized T-cell clonal expansion. The study found among the lowest clonal expansion in partial responders at 0.1-3.0 mg/kg.

Patients who had autoimmune disease history or got systemic immunosuppression were left out. Blood got drawn at baseline, again on cycle 4 day 1, and then on cycle 7 day 1. Details on this clone: As yet, its antigen is unknown.

The CDR3 has 15 amino acids. CDR1 and CDR2 from the germline V gene are SGHDN and FVKESK. With 3 bases clipped from V and 5 bases from J, the junction kept 6 bases outside the gene matches. The method was immunoSEQ multiplex PCR; TCRdb's version includes in-frame clones alone and lacks a portion of them. The sample shows some 64,000 clones, 83% of them seen only once. The TCR comes from an adult with an advanced solid tumor such as melanoma, head and neck, liver or kidney cancer. The sequences come from CD4+ or CD8+ T cells sorted from blood, collected in a trial of the OX40 agonist ivuxolimab. This chain connects TRBV14 to TRBJ1-4; 7 bases map to TRBD1. The CDR3 loop reads CASSQMGQPNEKLFF. The CDR3 nucleotides are TGTGCCAGCAGCCAGATGGGACAGCCCAATGAAAAACTGTTTTTT. Looking up the rest from reference TRBV14 and TRBJ1-4 gives the full variable domain: EAGVTQFPSHSVIEKGQTVTLRCDPISGHDNLYWYRRVMGKEIKFLLHFVKESKQDESGMPNNRFLAERTGGTYSTLKVQPAELEDSGVYFCASSQMGQPNEKLFFGSGTQLSVL.